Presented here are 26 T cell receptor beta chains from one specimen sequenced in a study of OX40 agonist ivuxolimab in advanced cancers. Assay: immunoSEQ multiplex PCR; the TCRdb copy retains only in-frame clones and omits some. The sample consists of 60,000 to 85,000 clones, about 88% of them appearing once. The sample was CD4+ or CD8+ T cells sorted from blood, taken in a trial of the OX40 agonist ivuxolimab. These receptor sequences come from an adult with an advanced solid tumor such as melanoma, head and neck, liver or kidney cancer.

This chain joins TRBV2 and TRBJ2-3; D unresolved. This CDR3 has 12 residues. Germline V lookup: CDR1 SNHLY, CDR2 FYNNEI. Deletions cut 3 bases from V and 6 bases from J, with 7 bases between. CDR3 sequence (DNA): TGTGCCAGCAGTGAGTTTGGGGATACGCAGTATTTT. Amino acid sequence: CASSEFGDTQYF.

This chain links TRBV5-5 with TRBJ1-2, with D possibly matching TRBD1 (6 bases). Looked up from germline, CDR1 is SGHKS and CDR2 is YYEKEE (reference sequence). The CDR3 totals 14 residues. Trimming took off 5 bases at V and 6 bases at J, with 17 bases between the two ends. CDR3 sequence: CASRRNPGEDGYTF. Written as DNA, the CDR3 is TGTGCCAGCAGACGAAACCCAGGGGAAGATGGCTACACCTTC.

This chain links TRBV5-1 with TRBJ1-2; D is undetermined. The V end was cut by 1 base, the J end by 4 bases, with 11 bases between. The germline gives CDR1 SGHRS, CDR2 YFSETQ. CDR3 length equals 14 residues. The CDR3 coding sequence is TGCGCCAGCAGCTTGCTACCAGAAACCTATGGCTACACCTTC. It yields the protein CASSLLPETYGYTF.

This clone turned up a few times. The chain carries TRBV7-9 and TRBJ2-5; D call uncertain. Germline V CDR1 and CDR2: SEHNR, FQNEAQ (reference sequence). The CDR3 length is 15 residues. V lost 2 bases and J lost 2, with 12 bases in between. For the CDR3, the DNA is TGTGCCAGCAGCTTAAGAAAGGCGCTACAAGAGACCCAGTACTTC. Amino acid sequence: CASSLRKALQETQYF.

CDR3 sequence: CASSDGLAASTDTQYF. In DNA, the CDR3 is TGTGCCAGCAGCGACGGACTAGCGGCTAGCACAGATACGCAGTATTTT. The chain employs TRBV7-2 and TRBJ2-3, with 10 bases matching TRBD2. The V gene's germline CDR1 is SGHTA and CDR2 FQGNSA. V was pared by 5 bases and J by 0 bases, with 5 bases of the junction left unmatched. The CDR3 sequence is 16 residues long.

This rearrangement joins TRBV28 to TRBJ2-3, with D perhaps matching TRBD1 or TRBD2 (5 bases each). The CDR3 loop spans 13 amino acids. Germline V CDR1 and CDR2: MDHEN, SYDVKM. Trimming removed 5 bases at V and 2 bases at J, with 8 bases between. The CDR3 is CASSAGATDTQYF. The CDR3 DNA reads TGTGCCAGCAGTGCCGGGGCCACAGATACGCAGTATTTT. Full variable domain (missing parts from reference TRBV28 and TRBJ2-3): DVKVTQSSRYLVKRTGEKVFLECVQDMDHENMFWYRQDPGLGLRLIYFSYDVKMKEKGDIPEGYSVSREKKERFSLILESASTNQTSMYLCASSAGATDTQYFGPGTRLTVL.

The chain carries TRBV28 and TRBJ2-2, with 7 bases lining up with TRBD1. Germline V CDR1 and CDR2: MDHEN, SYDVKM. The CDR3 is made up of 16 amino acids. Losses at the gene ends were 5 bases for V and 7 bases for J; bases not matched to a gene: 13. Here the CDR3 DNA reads TGTGCCAGCAGTACGACAGGGAAGAGATGGGTCGGGGAGCTGTTTTTT. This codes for CASSTTGKRWVGELFF. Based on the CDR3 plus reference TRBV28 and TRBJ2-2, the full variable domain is DVKVTQSSRYLVKRTGEKVFLECVQDMDHENMFWYRQDPGLGLRLIYFSYDVKMKEKGDIPEGYSVSREKKERFSLILESASTNQTSMYLCASSTTGKRWVGELFFGEGSRLTVL.

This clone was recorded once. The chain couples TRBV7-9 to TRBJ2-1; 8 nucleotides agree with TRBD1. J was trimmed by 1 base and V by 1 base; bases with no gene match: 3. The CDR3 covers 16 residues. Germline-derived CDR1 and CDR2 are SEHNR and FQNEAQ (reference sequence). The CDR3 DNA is TGTGCCAGCAGCTTAGGAGGGACAGGATCCTACAATGAGCAGTTCTTC. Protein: CASSLGGTGSYNEQFF.

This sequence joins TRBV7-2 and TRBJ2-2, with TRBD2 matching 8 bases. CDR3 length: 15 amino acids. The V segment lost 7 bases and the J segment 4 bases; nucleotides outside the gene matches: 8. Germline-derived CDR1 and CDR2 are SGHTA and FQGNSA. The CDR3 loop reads CASTPPGGPTGELFF. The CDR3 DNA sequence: TGTGCCAGCACCCCCCCGGGGGGGCCCACCGGGGAGCTGTTTTTT.

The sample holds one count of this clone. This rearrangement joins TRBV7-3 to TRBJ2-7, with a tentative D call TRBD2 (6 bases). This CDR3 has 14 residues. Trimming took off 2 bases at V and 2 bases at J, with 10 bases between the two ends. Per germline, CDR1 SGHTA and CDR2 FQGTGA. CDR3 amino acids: CASSLSGGPYEQYF. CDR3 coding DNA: TGTGCCAGCAGCTTATCCGGGGGTCCCTACGAGCAGTACTTC.

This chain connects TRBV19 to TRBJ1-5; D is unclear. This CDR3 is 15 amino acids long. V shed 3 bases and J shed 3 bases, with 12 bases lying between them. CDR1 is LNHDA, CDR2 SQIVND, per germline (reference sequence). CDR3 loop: CASSITGHTNQPQHF. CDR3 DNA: TGTGCCAGTAGTATTACTGGGCATACCAATCAGCCCCAGCATTTT.

The DNA of the CDR3 is TGTGCCAGCAGCCAAGGGCTCCTCTATGGCTACACCTTC. Protein sequence: CASSQGLLYGYTF. The chain has TRBV14 and TRBJ1-2; no reliable D call. CDR1 and CDR2 from the germline V gene are SGHDN and FVKESK. Trimming took off 1 base at V and 4 bases at J, with 7 bases between the two ends. The CDR3 is 13 amino acids.

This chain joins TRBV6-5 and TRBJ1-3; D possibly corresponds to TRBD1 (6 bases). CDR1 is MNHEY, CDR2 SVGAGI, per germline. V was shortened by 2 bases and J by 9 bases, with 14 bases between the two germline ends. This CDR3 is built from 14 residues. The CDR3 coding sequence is TGTGCCAGCAGTTACGGGACACAGGCCTCCACCATATATTTT. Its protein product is CASSYGTQASTIYF.

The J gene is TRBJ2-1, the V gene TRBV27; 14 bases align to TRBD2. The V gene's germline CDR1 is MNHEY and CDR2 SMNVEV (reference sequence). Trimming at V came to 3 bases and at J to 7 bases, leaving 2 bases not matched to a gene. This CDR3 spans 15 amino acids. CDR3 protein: CASSFGTSGRNEQFF. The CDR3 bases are TGTGCCAGCAGTTTTGGGACTAGCGGGAGAAATGAGCAGTTCTTC.

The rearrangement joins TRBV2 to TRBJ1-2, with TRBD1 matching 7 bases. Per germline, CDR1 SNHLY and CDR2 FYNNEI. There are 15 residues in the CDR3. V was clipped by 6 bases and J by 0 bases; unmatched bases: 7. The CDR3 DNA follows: TGTGCCAGCAGAATAGGACAGGTAGCTAACTATGGCTACACCTTC. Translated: CASRIGQVANYGYTF.

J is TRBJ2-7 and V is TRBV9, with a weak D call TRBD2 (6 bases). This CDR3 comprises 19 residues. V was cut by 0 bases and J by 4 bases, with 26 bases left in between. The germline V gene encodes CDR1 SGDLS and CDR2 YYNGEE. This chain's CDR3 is CASSVAPLWDSKVFYEQYF. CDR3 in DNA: TGTGCCAGCAGCGTAGCCCCCCTTTGGGACTCTAAGGTGTTTTACGAGCAGTACTTC.

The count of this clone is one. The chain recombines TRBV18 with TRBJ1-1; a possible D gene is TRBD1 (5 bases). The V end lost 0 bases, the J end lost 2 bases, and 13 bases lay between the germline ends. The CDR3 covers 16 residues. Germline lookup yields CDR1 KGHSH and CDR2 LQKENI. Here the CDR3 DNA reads TGTGCCAGCTCACCACCCTCTTCCAGGGTTAACACTGAAGCTTTCTTT. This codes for CASSPPSSRVNTEAFF.

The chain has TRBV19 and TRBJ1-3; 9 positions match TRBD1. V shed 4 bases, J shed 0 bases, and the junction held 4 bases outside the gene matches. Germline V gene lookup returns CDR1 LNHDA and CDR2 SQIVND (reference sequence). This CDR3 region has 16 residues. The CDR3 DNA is TGTGCCAGTAGTAGGACAGGGGCGTACTCTGGAAACACCATATATTTT. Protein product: CASSRTGAYSGNTIYF.

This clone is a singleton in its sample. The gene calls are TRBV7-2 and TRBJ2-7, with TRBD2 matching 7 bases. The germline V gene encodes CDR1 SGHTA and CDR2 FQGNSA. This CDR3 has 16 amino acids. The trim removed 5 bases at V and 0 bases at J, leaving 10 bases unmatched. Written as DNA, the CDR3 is TGTGCCAGCAGCCCAATGGGAGGGAGAAACTCCTACGAGCAGTACTTC. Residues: CASSPMGGRNSYEQYF. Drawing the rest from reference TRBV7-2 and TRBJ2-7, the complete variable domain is GAGVSQSPSNKVTEKGKDVELRCDPISGHTALYWYRQSLGQGLEFLIYFQGNSAPDKSGLPSDRFSAERTGGSVSTLTIQRTQQEDSAVYLCASSPMGGRNSYEQYFGPGTRLTVT.

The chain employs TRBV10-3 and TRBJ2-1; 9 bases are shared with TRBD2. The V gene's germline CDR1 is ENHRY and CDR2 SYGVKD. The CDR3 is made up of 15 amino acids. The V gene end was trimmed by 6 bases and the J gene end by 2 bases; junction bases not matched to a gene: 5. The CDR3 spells CAISTSGSTYNEQFF. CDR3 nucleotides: TGTGCCATCAGCACTAGCGGGTCGACCTACAATGAGCAGTTCTTC.

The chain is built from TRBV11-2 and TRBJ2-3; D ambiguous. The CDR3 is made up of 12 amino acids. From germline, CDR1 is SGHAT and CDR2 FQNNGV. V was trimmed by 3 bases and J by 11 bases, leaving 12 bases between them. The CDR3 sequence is CASSLVSRMQYF. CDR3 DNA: TGTGCCAGCAGCTTGGTTTCAAGGATGCAGTATTTT.

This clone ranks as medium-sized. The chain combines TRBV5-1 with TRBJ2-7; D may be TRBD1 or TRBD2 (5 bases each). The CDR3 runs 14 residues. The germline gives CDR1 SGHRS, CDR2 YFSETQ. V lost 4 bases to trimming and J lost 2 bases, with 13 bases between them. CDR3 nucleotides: TGCGCCAGCAGCCTGGATGGGGGAACCTACGAGCAGTACTTC. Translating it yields CASSLDGGTYEQYF.

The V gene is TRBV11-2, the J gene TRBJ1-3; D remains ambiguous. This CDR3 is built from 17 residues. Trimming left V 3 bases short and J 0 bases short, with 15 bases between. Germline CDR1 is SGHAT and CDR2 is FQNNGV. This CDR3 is CASSFGRGTYSGNTIYF. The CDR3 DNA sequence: TGTGCCAGCAGCTTTGGCCGGGGAACCTACTCTGGAAACACCATATATTTT. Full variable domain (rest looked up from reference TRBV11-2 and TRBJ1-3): EAGVAQSPRYKIIEKRQSVAFWCNPISGHATLYWYQQILGQGPKLLIQFQNNGVVDDSQLPKDRFSAERLKGVDSTLKIQPAKLEDSAVYLCASSFGRGTYSGNTIYFGEGSWLTVV.

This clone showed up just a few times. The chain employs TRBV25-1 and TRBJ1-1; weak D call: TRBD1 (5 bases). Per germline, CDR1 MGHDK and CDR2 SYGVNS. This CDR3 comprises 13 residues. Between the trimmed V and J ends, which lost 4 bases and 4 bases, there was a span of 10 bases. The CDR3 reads CASSAGAGTEAFF. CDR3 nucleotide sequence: TGTGCCAGCAGTGCTGGGGCGGGCACTGAAGCTTTCTTT.

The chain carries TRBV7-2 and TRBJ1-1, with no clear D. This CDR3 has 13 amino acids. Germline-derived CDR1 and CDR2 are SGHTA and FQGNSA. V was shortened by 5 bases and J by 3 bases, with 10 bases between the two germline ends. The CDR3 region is CASSVGGYTEAFF. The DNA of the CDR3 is TGTGCCAGCAGCGTCGGAGGGTACACTGAAGCTTTCTTT.

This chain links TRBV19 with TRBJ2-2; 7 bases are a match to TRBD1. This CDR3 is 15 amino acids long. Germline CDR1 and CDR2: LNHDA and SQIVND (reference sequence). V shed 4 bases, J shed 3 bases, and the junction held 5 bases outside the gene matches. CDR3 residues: CASSTPGQYTGELFF. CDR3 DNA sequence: TGTGCCAGTAGTACCCCGGGACAGTACACCGGGGAGCTGTTTTTT. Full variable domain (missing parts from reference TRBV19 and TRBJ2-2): DGGITQSPKYLFRKEGQNVTLSCEQNLNHDAMYWYRQDPGQGLRLIYYSQIVNDFQKGDIAEGYSVSREKKESFPLTVTSAQKNPTAFYLCASSTPGQYTGELFFGEGSRLTVL.